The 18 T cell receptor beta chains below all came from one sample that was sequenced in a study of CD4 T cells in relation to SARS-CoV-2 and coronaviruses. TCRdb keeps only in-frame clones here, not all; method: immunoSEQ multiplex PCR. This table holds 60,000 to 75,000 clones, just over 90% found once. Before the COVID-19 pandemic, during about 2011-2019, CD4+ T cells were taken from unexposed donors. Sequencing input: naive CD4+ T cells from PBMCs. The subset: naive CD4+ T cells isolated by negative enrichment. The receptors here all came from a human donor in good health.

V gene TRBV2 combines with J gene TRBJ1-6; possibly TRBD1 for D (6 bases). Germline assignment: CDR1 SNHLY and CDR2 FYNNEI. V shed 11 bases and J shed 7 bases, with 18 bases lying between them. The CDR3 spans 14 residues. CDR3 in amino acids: CAFNGGDTNSPLHF. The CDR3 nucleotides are TGTGCCTTCAACGGGGGGGACACAAATTCACCCCTCCACTTT.

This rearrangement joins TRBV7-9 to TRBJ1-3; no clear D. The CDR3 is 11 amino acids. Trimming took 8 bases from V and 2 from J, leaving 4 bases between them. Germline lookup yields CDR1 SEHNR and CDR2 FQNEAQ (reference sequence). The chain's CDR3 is CASAAGNTIYF. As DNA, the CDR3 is TGTGCCAGCGCCGCTGGAAACACCATATATTTT.

The CDR3, as DNA: TGTGCCAGTAGTAGGGGCTTAGATAGCAATCAGCCCCAGCATTTT. It translates to CASSRGLDSNQPQHF. The chain links TRBV19 to TRBJ1-5, with D maybe TRBD1 (5 bases). The CDR3 runs 15 residues. V was cut by 4 bases and J by 0 bases, with 10 bases left in between. Germline V gives CDR1 LNHDA, CDR2 SQIVND (reference sequence).

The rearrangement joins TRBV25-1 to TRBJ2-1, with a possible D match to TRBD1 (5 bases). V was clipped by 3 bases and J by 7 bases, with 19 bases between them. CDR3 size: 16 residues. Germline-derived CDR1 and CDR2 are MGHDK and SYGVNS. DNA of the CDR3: TGTGCCAGCAGTGATCCCCTAGTAGGGGCTTATAATGAGCAGTTCTTC. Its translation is CASSDPLVGAYNEQFF.

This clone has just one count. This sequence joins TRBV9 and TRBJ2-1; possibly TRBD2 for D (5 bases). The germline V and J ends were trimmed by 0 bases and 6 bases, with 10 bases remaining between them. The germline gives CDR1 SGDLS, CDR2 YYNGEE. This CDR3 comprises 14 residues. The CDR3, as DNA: TGTGCCAGCAGCGTAGTGCTAGCTTCCAATGAGCAGTTCTTC. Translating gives CASSVVLASNEQFF.

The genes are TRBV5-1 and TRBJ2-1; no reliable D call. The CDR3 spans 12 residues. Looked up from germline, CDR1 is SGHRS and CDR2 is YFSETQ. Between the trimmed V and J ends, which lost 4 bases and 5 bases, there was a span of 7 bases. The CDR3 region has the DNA TGCGCCAGCAGCATCCCCAACAATGAGCAGTTCTTC. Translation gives CASSIPNNEQFF.

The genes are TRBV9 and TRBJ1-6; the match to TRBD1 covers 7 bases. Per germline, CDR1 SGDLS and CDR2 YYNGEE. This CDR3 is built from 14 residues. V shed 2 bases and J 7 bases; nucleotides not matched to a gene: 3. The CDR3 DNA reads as TGTGCCAGCAGCGTGACAGGGCAGAATTCACCCCTCCACTTT. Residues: CASSVTGQNSPLHF.

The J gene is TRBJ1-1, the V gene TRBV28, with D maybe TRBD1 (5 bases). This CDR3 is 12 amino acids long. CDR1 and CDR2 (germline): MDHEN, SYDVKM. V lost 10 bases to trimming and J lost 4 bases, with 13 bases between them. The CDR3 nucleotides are TGTGCCACCCGGCAGGGCGTCACTGAAGCTTTCTTT. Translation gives CATRQGVTEAFF.

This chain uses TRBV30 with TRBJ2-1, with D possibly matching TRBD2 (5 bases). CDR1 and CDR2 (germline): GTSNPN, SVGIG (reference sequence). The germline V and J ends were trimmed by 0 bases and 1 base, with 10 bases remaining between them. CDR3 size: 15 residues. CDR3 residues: CAWSVHPGSYNEQFF. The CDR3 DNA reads TGTGCCTGGAGTGTACACCCGGGATCCTACAATGAGCAGTTCTTC.

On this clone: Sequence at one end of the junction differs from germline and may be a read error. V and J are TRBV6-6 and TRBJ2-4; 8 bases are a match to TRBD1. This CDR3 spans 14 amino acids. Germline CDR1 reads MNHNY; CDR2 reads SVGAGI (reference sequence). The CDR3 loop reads CASRGGQATNIQYF. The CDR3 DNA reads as TGTGCCAGCAGAGGGGGACAGGCCACAAACATTCAGTACTTC.

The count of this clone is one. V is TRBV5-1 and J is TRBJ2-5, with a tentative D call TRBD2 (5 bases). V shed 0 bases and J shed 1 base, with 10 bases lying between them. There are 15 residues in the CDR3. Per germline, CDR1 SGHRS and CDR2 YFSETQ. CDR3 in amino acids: CASSLGRRSQETQYF. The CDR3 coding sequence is TGCGCCAGCAGCTTGGGACGGAGGAGCCAAGAGACCCAGTACTTC.

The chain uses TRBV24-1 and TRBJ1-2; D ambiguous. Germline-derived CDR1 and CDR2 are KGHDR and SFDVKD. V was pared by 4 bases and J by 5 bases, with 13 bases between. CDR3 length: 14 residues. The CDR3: CATSDPPAQYGYTF. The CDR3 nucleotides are TGTGCCACCAGTGACCCGCCGGCCCAATATGGCTACACCTTC.

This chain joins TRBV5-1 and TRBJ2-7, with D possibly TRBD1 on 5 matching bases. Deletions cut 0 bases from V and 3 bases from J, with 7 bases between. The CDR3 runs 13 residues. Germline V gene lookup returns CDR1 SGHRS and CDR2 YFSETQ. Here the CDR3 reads CASSLGQIYEQYF. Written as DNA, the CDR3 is TGCGCCAGCAGCTTGGGACAGATCTACGAGCAGTACTTC. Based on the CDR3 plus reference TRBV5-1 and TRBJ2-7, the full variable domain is KAGVTQTPRYLIKTRGQQVTLSCSPISGHRSVSWYQQTPGQGLQFLFEYFSETQRNKGNFPGRFSGRQFSNSRSEMNVSTLELGDSALYLCASSLGQIYEQYFGPGTRLTVT.

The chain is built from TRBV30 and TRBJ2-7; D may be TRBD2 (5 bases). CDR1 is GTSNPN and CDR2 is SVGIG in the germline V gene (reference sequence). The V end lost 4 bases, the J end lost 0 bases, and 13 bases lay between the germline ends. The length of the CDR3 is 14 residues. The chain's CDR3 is CAWIGLASSYEQYF. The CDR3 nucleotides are TGTGCCTGGATCGGCCTAGCAAGCTCCTACGAGCAGTACTTC. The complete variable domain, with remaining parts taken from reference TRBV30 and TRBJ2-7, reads SQTIHQWPATLVQPVGSPLSLECTVEGTSNPNLYWYRQAAGRGLQLLFYSVGIGQISSEVPQNLSASRPQDRQFILSSKKLLLSDSGFYLCAWIGLASSYEQYFGPGTRLTVT.

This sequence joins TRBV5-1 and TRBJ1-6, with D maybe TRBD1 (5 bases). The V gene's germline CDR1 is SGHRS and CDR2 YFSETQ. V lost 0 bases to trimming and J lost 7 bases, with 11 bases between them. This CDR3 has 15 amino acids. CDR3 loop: CASSLGAGLNSPLHF. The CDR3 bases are TGCGCCAGCAGCTTGGGCGCAGGGTTAAATTCACCCCTCCACTTT.

The CDR3 nucleotides read TGCAGCGTGAGCCGGGACTATCCGTACGAGCAGTACTTC. This sequence encodes CSVSRDYPYEQYF. The chain combines TRBV29-1 with TRBJ2-7, with 7 bases lining up with TRBD2. The V and J ends lost 6 bases and 4 bases, in that order; junction bases with no gene match: 9. Germline CDR1 and CDR2: SQVTM and ANQGSEA. This CDR3 region has 13 residues.

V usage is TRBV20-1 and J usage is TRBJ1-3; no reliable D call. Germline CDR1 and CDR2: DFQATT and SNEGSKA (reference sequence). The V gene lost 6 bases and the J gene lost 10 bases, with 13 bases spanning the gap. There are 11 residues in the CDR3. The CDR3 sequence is CSAESGLTIYF. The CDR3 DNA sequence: TGCAGTGCCGAGAGCGGGTTGACCATATATTTT.

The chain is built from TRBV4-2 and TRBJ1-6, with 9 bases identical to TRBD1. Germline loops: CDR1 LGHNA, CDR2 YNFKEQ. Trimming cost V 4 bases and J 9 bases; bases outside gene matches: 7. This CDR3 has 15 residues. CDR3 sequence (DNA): TGTGCCAGCAGCCTACCGGGACAGGGAGCTTCACCCCTCCACTTT. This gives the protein CASSLPGQGASPLHF.